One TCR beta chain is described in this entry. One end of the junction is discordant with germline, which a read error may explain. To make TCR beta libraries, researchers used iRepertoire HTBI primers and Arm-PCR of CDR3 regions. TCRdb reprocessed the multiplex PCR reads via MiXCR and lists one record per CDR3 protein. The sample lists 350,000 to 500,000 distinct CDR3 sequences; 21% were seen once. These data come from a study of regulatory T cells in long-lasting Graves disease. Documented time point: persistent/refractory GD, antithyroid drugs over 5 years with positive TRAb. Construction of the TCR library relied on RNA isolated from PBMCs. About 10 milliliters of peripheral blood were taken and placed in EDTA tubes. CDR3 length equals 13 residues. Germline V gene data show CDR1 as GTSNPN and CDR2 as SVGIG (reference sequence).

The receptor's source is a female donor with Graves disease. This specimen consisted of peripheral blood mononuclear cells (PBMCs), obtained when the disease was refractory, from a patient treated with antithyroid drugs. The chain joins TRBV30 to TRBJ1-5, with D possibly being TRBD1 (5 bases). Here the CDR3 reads CARSDRGGQPQHF. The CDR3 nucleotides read TGTGCCCGGAGTGACAGAGGCGGCCAGCCCCAGCATTTT.